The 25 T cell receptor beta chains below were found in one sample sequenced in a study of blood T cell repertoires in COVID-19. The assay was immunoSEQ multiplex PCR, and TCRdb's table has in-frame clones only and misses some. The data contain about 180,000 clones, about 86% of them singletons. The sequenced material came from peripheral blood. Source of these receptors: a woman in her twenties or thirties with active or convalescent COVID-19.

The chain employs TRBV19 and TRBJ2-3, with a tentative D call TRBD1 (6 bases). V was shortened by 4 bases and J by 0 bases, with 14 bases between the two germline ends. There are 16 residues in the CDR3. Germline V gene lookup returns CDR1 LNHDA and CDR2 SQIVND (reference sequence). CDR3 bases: TGTGCCAGTAGTACGTACAGGGAAACTAGCACAGATACGCAGTATTTT. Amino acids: CASSTYRETSTDTQYF.

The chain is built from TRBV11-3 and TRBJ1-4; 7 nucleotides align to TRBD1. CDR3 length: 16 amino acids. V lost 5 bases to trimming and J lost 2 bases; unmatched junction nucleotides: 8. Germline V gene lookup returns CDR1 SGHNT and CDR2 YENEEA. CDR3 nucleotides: TGTGCCAGCAGCGCTAGACAGGGAATGACTAATGAAAAACTGTTTTTT. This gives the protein CASSARQGMTNEKLFF.

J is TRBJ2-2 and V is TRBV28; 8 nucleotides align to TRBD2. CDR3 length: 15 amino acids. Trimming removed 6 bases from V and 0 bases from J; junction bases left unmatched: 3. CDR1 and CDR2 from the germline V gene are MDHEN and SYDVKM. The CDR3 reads CASRIAGTNTGELFF. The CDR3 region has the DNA TGTGCCAGCAGGATAGCGGGGACGAACACCGGGGAGCTGTTTTTT.

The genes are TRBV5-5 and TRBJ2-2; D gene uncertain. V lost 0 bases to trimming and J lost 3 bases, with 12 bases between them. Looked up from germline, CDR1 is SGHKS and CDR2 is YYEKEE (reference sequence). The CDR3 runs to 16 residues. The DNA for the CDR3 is TGTGCCAGCAGCTTGGCTGGGCAGTTCGACACCGGGGAGCTGTTTTTT. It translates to CASSLAGQFDTGELFF.

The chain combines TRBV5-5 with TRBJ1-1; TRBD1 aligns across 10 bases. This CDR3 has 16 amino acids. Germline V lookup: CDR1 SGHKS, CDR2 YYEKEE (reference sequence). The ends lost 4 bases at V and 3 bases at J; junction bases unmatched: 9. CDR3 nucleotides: TGTGCCAGCAGCCAAACGACAGGGGGCTTCGACACTGAAGCTTTCTTT. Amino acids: CASSQTTGGFDTEAFF.

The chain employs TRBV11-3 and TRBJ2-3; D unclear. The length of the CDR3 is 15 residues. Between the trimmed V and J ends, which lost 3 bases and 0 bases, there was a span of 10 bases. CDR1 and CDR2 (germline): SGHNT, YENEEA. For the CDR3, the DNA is TGTGCCAGCAGCTTCGGCCAGACTAGCACAGATACGCAGTATTTT. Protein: CASSFGQTSTDTQYF.

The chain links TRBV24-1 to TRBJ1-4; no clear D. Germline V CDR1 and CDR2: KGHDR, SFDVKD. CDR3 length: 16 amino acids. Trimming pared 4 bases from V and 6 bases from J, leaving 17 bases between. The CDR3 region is CATSDRHLIADEKLFF. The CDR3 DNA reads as TGTGCCACCAGTGACCGGCACCTCATAGCAGATGAAAAACTGTTTTTT.

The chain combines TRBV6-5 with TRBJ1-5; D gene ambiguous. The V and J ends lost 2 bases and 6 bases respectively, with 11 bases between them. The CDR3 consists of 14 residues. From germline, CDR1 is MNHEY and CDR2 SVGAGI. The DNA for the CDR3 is TGTGCCAGCAGTTACGATCCGAGTAGTCAGCCCCAGCATTTT. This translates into CASSYDPSSQPQHF.

CDR3 nucleotide sequence: TGCGCCAGCACCGTCGGCGGAGCTAACTATGGCTACACCTTC. It yields the protein CASTVGGANYGYTF. V usage is TRBV5-1 and J usage is TRBJ1-2; D is ambiguous. V was trimmed by 6 bases and J by 0 bases, leaving 12 bases between them. The CDR3 runs 14 residues. In germline, CDR1 is SGHRS, CDR2 YFSETQ.

The DNA for the CDR3 is TGTGCCAGCAGCTTGGCAGGGGGAGCCTACGAGCAGTACTTC. Translating gives CASSLAGGAYEQYF. The rearrangement links TRBV5-6 to TRBJ2-7; 7 positions match TRBD1. CDR1 and CDR2 (germline): SGHDT, YYEEEE. This CDR3 has 14 amino acids. Trimming at V came to 0 bases and at J to 2 bases, leaving 2 bases not matched to a gene.

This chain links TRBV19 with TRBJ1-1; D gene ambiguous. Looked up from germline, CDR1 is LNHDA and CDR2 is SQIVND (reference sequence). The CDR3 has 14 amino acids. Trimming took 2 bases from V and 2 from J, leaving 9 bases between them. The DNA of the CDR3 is TGTGCCAGTAGTATAAGTGGCACAAACACTGAAGCTTTCTTT. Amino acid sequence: CASSISGTNTEAFF.

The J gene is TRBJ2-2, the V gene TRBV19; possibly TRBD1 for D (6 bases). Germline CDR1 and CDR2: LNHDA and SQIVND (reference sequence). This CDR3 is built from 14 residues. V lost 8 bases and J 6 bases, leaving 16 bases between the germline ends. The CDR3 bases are TGTGCCAGTGGTCCTAGGGGGATTGCCGGGGAGCTGTTTTTT. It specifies CASGPRGIAGELFF. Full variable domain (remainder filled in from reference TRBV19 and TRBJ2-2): DGGITQSPKYLFRKEGQNVTLSCEQNLNHDAMYWYRQDPGQGLRLIYYSQIVNDFQKGDIAEGYSVSREKKESFPLTVTSAQKNPTAFYLCASGPRGIAGELFFGEGSRLTVL.

Here the CDR3 DNA reads TGCAGTGCTAGTGGACAGGATTCCCCAGATACGCAGTATTTT. It translates to CSASGQDSPDTQYF. The chain has TRBV20-1 and TRBJ2-3; 7 bases fit TRBD1. Looked up from germline, CDR1 is DFQATT and CDR2 is SNEGSKA (reference sequence). The CDR3 is 14 residues long. J lost 4 bases, V lost 3 bases, and 7 bases had no gene match.

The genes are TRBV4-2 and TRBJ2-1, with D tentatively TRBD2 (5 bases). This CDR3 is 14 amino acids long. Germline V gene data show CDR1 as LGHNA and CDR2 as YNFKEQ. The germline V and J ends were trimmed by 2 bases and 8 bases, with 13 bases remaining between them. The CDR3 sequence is CASSQIRELHEQFF. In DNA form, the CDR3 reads TGTGCCAGCAGCCAAATAAGGGAGCTCCATGAGCAGTTCTTC.

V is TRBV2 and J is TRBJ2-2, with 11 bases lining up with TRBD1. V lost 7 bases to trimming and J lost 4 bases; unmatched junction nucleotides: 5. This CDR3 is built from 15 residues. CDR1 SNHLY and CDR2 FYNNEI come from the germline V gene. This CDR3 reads CASIPGQGGTGELFF. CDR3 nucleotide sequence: TGTGCCAGCATTCCGGGACAGGGGGGCACCGGGGAGCTGTTTTTT.

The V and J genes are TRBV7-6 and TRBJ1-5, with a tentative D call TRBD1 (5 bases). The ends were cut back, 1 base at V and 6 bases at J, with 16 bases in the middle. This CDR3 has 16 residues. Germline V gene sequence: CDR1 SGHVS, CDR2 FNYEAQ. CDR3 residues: CASSLVGGGAIQPQHF. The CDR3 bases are TGTGCCAGCAGCTTAGTGGGGGGTGGGGCGATTCAGCCCCAGCATTTT.

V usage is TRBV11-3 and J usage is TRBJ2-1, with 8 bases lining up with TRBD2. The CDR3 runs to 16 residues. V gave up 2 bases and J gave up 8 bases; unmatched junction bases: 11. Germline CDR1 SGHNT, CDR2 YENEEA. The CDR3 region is CASSLQGTSLIHEQFF. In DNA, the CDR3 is TGTGCCAGCAGCTTACAAGGGACTAGTTTAATCCATGAGCAGTTCTTC.

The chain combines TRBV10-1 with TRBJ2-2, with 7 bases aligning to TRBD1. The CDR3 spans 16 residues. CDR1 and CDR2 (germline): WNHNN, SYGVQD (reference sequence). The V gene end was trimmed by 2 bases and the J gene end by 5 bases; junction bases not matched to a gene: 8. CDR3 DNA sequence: TGCGCCAGCAGTGAGGCGGCAGGGGGTGGAACCGGGGAGCTGTTTTTT. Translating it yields CASSEAAGGGTGELFF.

The CDR3 protein is CASSFTVANYGYTF. CDR3 nucleotides: TGTGCCAGCAGCTTCACAGTAGCTAACTATGGCTACACCTTC. V gene TRBV7-9 combines with J gene TRBJ1-2; D not certain. The V gene's germline CDR1 is SEHNR and CDR2 FQNEAQ (reference sequence). The CDR3 spans 14 residues. The ends were cut back, 3 bases at V and 0 bases at J, with 8 bases in the middle.

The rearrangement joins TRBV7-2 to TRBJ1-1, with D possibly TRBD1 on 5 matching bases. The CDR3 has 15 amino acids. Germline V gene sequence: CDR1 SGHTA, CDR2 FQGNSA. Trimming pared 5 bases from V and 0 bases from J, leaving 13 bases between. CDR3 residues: CASSPRQYLNTEAFF. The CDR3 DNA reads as TGTGCCAGCAGCCCCCGACAGTACTTGAACACTGAAGCTTTCTTT.

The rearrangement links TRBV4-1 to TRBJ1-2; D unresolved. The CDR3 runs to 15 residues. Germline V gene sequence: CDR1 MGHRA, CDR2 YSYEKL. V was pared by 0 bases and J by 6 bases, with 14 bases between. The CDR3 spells CASSQDWSGVHGYTF. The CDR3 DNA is TGCGCCAGCAGCCAAGACTGGTCCGGGGTTCATGGCTACACCTTC.

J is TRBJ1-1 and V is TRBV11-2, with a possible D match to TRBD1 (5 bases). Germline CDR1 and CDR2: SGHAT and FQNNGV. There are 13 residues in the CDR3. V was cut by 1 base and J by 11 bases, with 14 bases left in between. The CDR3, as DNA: TGTGCCAGCAGCTTAGTGGCAGGGTACGGCGCTTTCTTT. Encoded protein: CASSLVAGYGAFF. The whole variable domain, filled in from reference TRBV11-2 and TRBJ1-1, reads EAGVAQSPRYKIIEKRQSVAFWCNPISGHATLYWYQQILGQGPKLLIQFQNNGVVDDSQLPKDRFSAERLKGVDSTLKIQPAKLEDSAVYLCASSLVAGYGAFFGQGTRLTVV.

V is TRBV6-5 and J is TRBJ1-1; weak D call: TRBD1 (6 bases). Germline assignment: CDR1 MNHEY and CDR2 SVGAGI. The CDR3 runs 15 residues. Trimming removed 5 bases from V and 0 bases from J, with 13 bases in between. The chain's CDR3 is CASSKLDRLNTEAFF. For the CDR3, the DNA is TGTGCCAGCAGTAAACTCGACAGGTTGAACACTGAAGCTTTCTTT.

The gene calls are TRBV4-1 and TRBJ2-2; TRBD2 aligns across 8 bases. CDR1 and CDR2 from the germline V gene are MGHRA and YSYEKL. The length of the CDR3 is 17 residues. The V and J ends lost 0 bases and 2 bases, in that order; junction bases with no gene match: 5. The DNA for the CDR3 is TGCGCCAGCAGCCAAGAACGGGTAGCGGGAAACACCGGGGAGCTGTTTTTT. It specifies CASSQERVAGNTGELFF.

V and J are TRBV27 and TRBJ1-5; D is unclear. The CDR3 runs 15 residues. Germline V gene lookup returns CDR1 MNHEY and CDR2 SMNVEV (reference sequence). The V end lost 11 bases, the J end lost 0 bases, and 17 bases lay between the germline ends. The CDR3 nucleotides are TGTGCCTGCGACTCGGCCCCTTTTAGCAATCAGCCCCAGCATTTT. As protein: CACDSAPFSNQPQHF.